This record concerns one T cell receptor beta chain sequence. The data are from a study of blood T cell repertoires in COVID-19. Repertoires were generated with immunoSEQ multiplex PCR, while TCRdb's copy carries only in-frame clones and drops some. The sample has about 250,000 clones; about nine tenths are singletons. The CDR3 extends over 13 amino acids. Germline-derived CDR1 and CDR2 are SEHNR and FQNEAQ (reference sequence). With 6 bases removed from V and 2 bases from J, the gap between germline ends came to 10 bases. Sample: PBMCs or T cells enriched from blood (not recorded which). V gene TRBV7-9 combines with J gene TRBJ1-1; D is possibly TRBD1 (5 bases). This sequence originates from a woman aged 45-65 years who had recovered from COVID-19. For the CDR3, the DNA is TGTGCCAGCAGGGCGGGGCAAAACACTGAAGCTTTCTTT. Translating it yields CASRAGQNTEAFF.